The 16 T cell receptor beta chains listed next were all sequenced from one sample in a study of T cells after yellow fever vaccination. Using its own MiXCR run on the 5' RACE reads, TCRdb lists one record per CDR3 protein. In the table there are roughly 340,000 distinct CDR3 sequences, under 5% of which are singletons. The sequenced sample was PBMCs, obtained 5 days after the yellow fever booster vaccination. All receptors come from a man in his late teens or twenties who received the YFV17D yellow fever vaccine.

The sample holds a few counts of this clonotype. The rearrangement joins TRBV5-5 to TRBJ1-2; 7 bases align to TRBD1. Per germline, CDR1 SGHKS and CDR2 YYEKEE (reference sequence). The CDR3 has 17 residues. V was pared by 3 bases and J by 5 bases, with 16 bases of the junction left unmatched. The CDR3 loop is CASSYASFARGSYGYTF. The CDR3 region has the DNA TGTGCCAGCAGCTATGCTTCGTTTGCCAGGGGGTCTTATGGCTACACCTTC.

V is TRBV30 and J is TRBJ2-5, with 11 bases aligning to TRBD2. The ends lost 5 bases at V and 5 bases at J; junction bases unmatched: 7. Germline loops: CDR1 GTSNPN, CDR2 SVGIG (reference sequence). This CDR3 has 14 amino acids. CDR3 bases: TGTGCCTGGGTTCTAGCGGGGGGCGGGGAGACCCAGTACTTC. This translates into CAWVLAGGGETQYF.

J is TRBJ2-5 and V is TRBV4-1; either TRBD1 or TRBD2 may supply D (5 bases each). V shed 3 bases and J shed 3 bases, with 20 bases lying between them. CDR1 and CDR2 (germline): MGHRA, YSYEKL. CDR3 length: 17 amino acids. The chain's CDR3 is CASSHDLPGRIEETQYF. CDR3 bases: TGCGCCAGCAGCCATGACCTCCCGGGACGGATTGAAGAGACCCAGTACTTC.

This clonotype has a handful of counts. The genes are TRBV29-1 and TRBJ1-1; no reliable D call. The CDR3 is 12 amino acids. From germline, CDR1 is SQVTM and CDR2 ANQGSEA. V gave up 6 bases and J gave up 7 bases, with 15 bases separating them. Here the CDR3 DNA reads TGCAGCGTGGGAGGAATGTTCGTTGAAGCTTTCTTT. It specifies CSVGGMFVEAFF. The full variable domain, rest sourced from reference TRBV29-1 and TRBJ1-1, is SAVISQKPSRDICQRGTSLTIQCQVDSQVTMMFWYRQQPGQSLTLIATANQGSEATYESGFVIDKFPISRPNLTFSTLTVSNMSPEDSSIYLCSVGGMFVEAFFGQGTRLTVV.

This clonotype was seen at least ten times. V is TRBV5-1 and J is TRBJ1-1, with a possible D match to TRBD1 (5 bases). CDR3 length: 15 residues. The V gene's germline CDR1 is SGHRS and CDR2 YFSETQ. Between the trimmed V and J ends, which lost 1 base and 0 bases, there was a span of 10 bases. CDR3 nucleotides: TGCGCCAGCAGCTTGAGTCTGGGGGTGAACACTGAAGCTTTCTTT. Protein: CASSLSLGVNTEAFF.

This clonotype was found many times. The CDR3 reads CASSLGTDYEQYV. In DNA form, the CDR3 reads TGTGCCAGCAGCTTAGGGACGGATTACGAGCAGTACGTC. The chain employs TRBV11-2 and TRBJ2-7; D gene uncertain. The germline gives CDR1 SGHAT, CDR2 FQNNGV. The CDR3 spans 13 residues. Trimming removed 1 base at V and 4 bases at J, with 8 bases between.

At least ten counts were recorded for this clonotype. The chain uses TRBV6-5 and TRBJ1-5, with TRBD1 identical over 10 bases. Germline-derived CDR1 and CDR2 are MNHEY and SVGAGI. V gave up 5 bases and J gave up 6 bases; unmatched junction bases: 4. The CDR3 has 14 amino acids. This CDR3 is CASSQGTGVQPQHF. In nucleotides, the CDR3 is TGTGCCAGCAGTCAGGGGACAGGGGTTCAGCCCCAGCATTTT.

This clonotype was observed many times. The chain joins TRBV11-2 to TRBJ2-1, with D possibly matching TRBD1 (6 bases). With 5 bases removed from V and 4 bases from J, the gap between germline ends came to 15 bases. The length of the CDR3 is 15 residues. The germline CDR1 and CDR2 sequences are SGHAT and FQNNGV. The CDR3 reads CASSPSQGQYNEQFF. The CDR3 nucleotides read TGTGCCAGCAGCCCGTCCCAGGGGCAATACAATGAGCAGTTCTTC.

In its sample, this clonotype was seen a few times. This chain links TRBV9 with TRBJ1-5; 7 bases are a match to TRBD1. The CDR3 totals 14 residues. Trimming at V came to 3 bases and at J to 11 bases, leaving 11 bases not matched to a gene. Germline V gives CDR1 SGDLS, CDR2 YYNGEE. The CDR3, as DNA: TGTGCCAGCAGCGATGGCGAAGGGGGCATGGCCCAGCATTTT. Translation: CASSDGEGGMAQHF.

Ten or more counts support this clonotype. The rearrangement uses TRBV7-2 and TRBJ2-3; TRBD2 matches at 9 bases. The J segment lost 6 bases and the V segment lost 2 bases, leaving 9 bases of the junction unmatched. The germline gives CDR1 SGHTA, CDR2 FQGNSA. CDR3 length equals 16 residues. The CDR3 protein is CASSLRPAGGLDTQYF. The CDR3 DNA sequence: TGTGCCAGCAGCTTACGGCCAGCGGGGGGCCTGGATACGCAGTATTTT. The full variable domain, with the rest looked up from reference TRBV7-2 and TRBJ2-3, is GAGVSQSPSNKVTEKGKDVELRCDPISGHTALYWYRQSLGQGLEFLIYFQGNSAPDKSGLPSDRFSAERTGGSVSTLTIQRTQQEDSAVYLCASSLRPAGGLDTQYFGPGTRLTVL.

This clonotype showed up just a few times. The chain uses TRBV4-1 and TRBJ2-4; D call uncertain. Germline CDR1 is MGHRA and CDR2 is YSYEKL. The CDR3 loop spans 14 amino acids. The V gene lost 4 bases and the J gene lost 0 bases, with 7 bases spanning the gap. CDR3 sequence (DNA): TGCGCCAGCAGCCCGAGCCTAGCCAAAAACATTCAGTACTTC. It translates to CASSPSLAKNIQYF.

In its sample, this clonotype was seen many times. J is TRBJ1-1 and V is TRBV5-1; TRBD1 is a possible D gene (5 bases). Germline V lookup: CDR1 SGHRS, CDR2 YFSETQ. The V end lost 0 bases, the J end lost 3 bases, and 12 bases lay between the germline ends. The CDR3 sequence is 15 residues long. DNA for the CDR3: TGCGCCAGCAGCTTGGTTTTAGGGGCGGACACTGAAGCTTTCTTT. Its translation is CASSLVLGADTEAFF.

This chain links TRBV20-1 with TRBJ1-2; 8 bases are shared with TRBD1. In germline, CDR1 is DFQATT, CDR2 SNEGSKA (reference sequence). Trimming at V came to 4 bases and at J to 13 bases, leaving 8 bases not matched to a gene. The CDR3 totals 11 residues. CDR3 protein: CSATTGARRTF. The CDR3 DNA reads TGCAGTGCTACGACAGGGGCCCGCCGCACCTTC.

The chain combines TRBV7-2 with TRBJ1-2; D uncertain. V shed 5 bases and J shed 5 bases, with 18 bases lying between them. This CDR3 spans 15 amino acids. Germline lookup yields CDR1 SGHTA and CDR2 FQGNSA. CDR3 in DNA: TGTGCCAGCAGCGACGCCCAAGGCCCCGGGTATGGCTACACCTTC. It yields the protein CASSDAQGPGYGYTF.

Only a few counts were recorded for this clonotype. The chain has TRBV9 and TRBJ1-5; D ambiguous. The CDR3 is made up of 14 amino acids. V lost 2 bases to trimming and J lost 2 bases, with 8 bases between them. The V gene's germline CDR1 is SGDLS and CDR2 YYNGEE. The CDR3 DNA is TGTGCCAGCAGCGTGTCGGACGGCAATCAGCCCCAGCATTTT. Translating gives CASSVSDGNQPQHF.

Only a few counts were recorded for this clonotype. V and J are TRBV12-3 or TRBV12-4 and TRBJ2-6, with TRBD1 matching over 7 bases. V dropped 6 bases and J dropped 1; count of bases not matched to a gene: 15. The CDR3 extends over 19 amino acids. The chain's CDR3 is CASSATTGRKMSGANVLTF. The CDR3 DNA is TGTGCCAGCAGCGCGACGACAGGGAGAAAGATGTCTGGGGCCAACGTCCTGACTTTC.